This TCR beta chain was captured by sequencing in a study of tumor-infiltrating lymphocytes in primary liver carcinoma. The CDR3 is made up of 15 amino acids. In germline, CDR1 is MNHNS, CDR2 SASEGT. Study-wide findings and caveats: The overlap of tumor-adjacent and tumor-blood pairs was smaller than that of tumor region pairs.

The researchers obtained blood RNA from unsorted whole blood and also extracted germline DNA. Collected before surgery were four milliliters of peripheral blood. A note on this clonotype: The antigen is undetermined. One junction end does not reproduce the germline sequence, and a read error may be involved.

Constant-region priming of roughly 490 ng total RNA yielded TCR beta cDNA. Modified slightly, ARM-PCR produced TCR beta libraries over three nested multiplex PCR rounds. In the first two PCR rounds, TRBV1-TRBV30 forward primers were paired with a C-beta reverse primer, and each round lasted approximately 9 cycles. TCRdb reanalysed the multiplex PCR reads using MiXCR and keeps one entry per CDR3 protein. The table has fewer than 350,000 distinct CDR3 sequences, more than 55% seen once. Material: peripheral blood. This chain connects TRBV6-1 to TRBJ2-1; 13 bases map to TRBD2. The receptor was derived from a man aged 35-49 years with primary liver carcinoma and hepatitis B virus infection. The CDR3 spells CTSRGGLAGLYEQFF. For the CDR3, the DNA is TGTACCAGCAGAGGGGGACTAGCGGGGCTATATGAGCAGTTCTTC.